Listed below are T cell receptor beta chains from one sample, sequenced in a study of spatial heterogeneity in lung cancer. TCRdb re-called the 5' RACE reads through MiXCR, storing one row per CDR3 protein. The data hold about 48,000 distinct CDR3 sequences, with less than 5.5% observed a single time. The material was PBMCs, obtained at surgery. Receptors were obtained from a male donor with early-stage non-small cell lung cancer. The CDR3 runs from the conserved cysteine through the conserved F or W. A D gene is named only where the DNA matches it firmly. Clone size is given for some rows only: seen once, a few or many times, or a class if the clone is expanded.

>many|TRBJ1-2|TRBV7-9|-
CASSLVAGLGYTF
TGTGCCAGCAGCTTAGTCGCAGGGCTCGGCTACACCTTC
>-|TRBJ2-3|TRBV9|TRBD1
CASSTGQGGTDTQYF
TGTGCCAGCAGCACCGGACAGGGGGGCACAGATACGCAGTATTTT
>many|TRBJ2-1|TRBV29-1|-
CSVEGYNEQFF
TGCAGCGTTGAGGGGTACAATGAGCAGTTCTTC
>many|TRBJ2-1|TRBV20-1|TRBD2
CSARDPRTSGSYNEQFF
TGCAGTGCTAGAGATCCTCGGACTAGCGGGTCCTACAATGAGCAGTTCTTC
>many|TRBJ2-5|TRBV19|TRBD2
CASSMFGRLAGMGTQETQYF
TGTGCCAGTAGTATGTTCGGGAGACTAGCGGGCATGGGGACCCAAGAGACCCAGTACTTC
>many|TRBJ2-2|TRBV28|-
CASNRGSDTGELFF
TGTGCCAGCAATCGGGGATCGGACACCGGGGAGCTGTTTTTT
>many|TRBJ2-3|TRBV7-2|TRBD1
CASSSDRAPADTQYF
TGTGCCAGCAGCTCAGACAGGGCTCCGGCAGATACGCAGTATTTT
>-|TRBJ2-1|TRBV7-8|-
CASTPRDFSYNEQFF
TGTGCCAGCACCCCGAGGGATTTCTCCTACAATGAGCAGTTCTTC
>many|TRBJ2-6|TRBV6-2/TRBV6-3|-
CASSPMSGANVLTF
TGTGCCAGCAGTCCCATGTCTGGGGCCAACGTCCTGACTTTC
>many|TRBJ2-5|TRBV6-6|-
CASSYSSAGQETQYF
TGTGCCAGCAGTTACTCGTCGGCGGGCCAAGAGACCCAGTACTTC
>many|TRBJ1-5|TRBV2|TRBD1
CASSPGGSQPQHF
TGTGCCAGCAGTCCAGGGGGCAGTCAGCCCCAGCATTTT
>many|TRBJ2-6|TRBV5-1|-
CASSLRQSSSGANVLTF
TGCGCCAGCAGCTTGCGACAGTCCTCCTCTGGGGCCAACGTCCTGACTTTC
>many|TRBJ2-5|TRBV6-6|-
CATKGVGSTLETQYF
TGTGCCACCAAGGGGGTGGGGAGTACTCTAGAGACCCAGTACTTC
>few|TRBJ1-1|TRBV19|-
CASNRGSTPMNTEAFF
TGTGCCAGTAATAGGGGGTCGACCCCAATGAACACTGAAGCTTTCTTT
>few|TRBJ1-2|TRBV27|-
CVSSLDGYTF
TGTGTCAGCAGTTTAGATGGCTACACCTTC
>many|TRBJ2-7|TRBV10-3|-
CAAGLTYEQYF
TGTGCCGCCGGGCTTACCTACGAGCAGTACTTC
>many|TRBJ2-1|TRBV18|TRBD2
CASSQLTSASSYNEQFF
TGTGCCAGCTCCCAGCTGACTAGCGCCAGCTCCTACAATGAGCAGTTCTTC